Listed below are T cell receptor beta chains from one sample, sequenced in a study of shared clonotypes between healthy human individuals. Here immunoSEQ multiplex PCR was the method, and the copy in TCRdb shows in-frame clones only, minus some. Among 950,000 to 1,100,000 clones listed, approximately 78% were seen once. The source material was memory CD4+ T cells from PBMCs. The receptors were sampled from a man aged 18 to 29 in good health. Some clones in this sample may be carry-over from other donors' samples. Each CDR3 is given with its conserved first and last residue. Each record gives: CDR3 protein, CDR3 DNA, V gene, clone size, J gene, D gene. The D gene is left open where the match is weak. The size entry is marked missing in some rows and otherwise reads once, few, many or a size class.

CDR3 protein: CSARPRAEAFF
CDR3 DNA: TGCAGTGCTAGACCCAGGGCTGAAGCTTTCTTT
V gene: TRBV20-1
clone size: few
J gene: TRBJ1-1
D gene: -

CDR3 protein: CASSLPGGTDTQYF
CDR3 DNA: TGTGCCAGCAGTTTACCCGGAGGGACAGATACGCAGTATTTT
V gene: TRBV27
clone size: -
J gene: TRBJ2-3
D gene: -

CDR3 protein: CASSLRNSGNTIYF
CDR3 DNA: TGTGCCAGCAGCTTGCGGAACTCTGGAAACACCATATATTTT
V gene: TRBV5-4
clone size: -
J gene: TRBJ1-3
D gene: -

CDR3 protein: CASRLGSSYNEQFF
CDR3 DNA: TGTGCCAGCAGGTTAGGGAGTTCCTACAATGAGCAGTTCTTC
V gene: TRBV5-8
clone size: -
J gene: TRBJ2-1
D gene: -

CDR3 protein: CASSPSGKKYSGELFF
CDR3 DNA: TGTGCCAGCAGCCCGTCAGGGAAGAAATATTCCGGGGAGCTGTTTTTT
V gene: TRBV4-2
clone size: -
J gene: TRBJ2-2
D gene: -

CDR3 protein: CASSVVRGSEQYF
CDR3 DNA: TGTGCCAGCAGTGTGGTCCGTGGGAGCGAGCAGTACTTC
V gene: TRBV2
clone size: -
J gene: TRBJ2-7
D gene: -

CDR3 protein: CASSSDTEAFF
CDR3 DNA: TGTGCCAGCAGTTCGGACACTGAAGCTTTCTTT
V gene: TRBV6-6
clone size: many
J gene: TRBJ1-1
D gene: -

CDR3 protein: CASETSGATGELFF
CDR3 DNA: TGTGCCAGCGAAACTAGCGGGGCCACCGGGGAGCTGTTTTTT
V gene: TRBV6-1
clone size: -
J gene: TRBJ2-2
D gene: TRBD2

CDR3 protein: CASSLRTSGYEQYF
CDR3 DNA: TGTGCCAGTAGTCTTCGGACTAGCGGGTACGAGCAGTACTTC
V gene: TRBV19
clone size: -
J gene: TRBJ2-7
D gene: TRBD2

CDR3 protein: CASSPRGRGWSEQFF
CDR3 DNA: TGTGCCAGCTCACCCCGCGGGAGAGGCTGGAGTGAGCAGTTCTTC
V gene: TRBV18
clone size: -
J gene: TRBJ2-1
D gene: TRBD2

CDR3 protein: CASSQPDRWGSGETQYF
CDR3 DNA: TGTGCCAGCAGCCAACCGGACAGGTGGGGTTCGGGAGAGACCCAGTACTTC
V gene: TRBV4-2
clone size: once
J gene: TRBJ2-5
D gene: TRBD1

CDR3 protein: CASSSWVPARSEAFF
CDR3 DNA: TGTGCCAGCAGCTCGTGGGTGCCCGCTAGGTCTGAAGCTTTCTTT
V gene: TRBV11-2
clone size: once
J gene: TRBJ1-1
D gene: -

CDR3 protein: CASSLGQRNQPQHF
CDR3 DNA: TGTGCCAGCAGCTTGGGTCAGCGCAATCAGCCCCAGCATTTT
V gene: TRBV5-8
clone size: -
J gene: TRBJ1-5
D gene: -

CDR3 protein: CASSLLLAGGPVTQYF
CDR3 DNA: TGTGCCAGCAGCTTACTCCTAGCGGGAGGGCCTGTTACGCAGTATTTT
V gene: TRBV5-4
clone size: -
J gene: TRBJ2-3
D gene: TRBD2

CDR3 protein: CATGQGVGEQYF
CDR3 DNA: TGTGCCACCGGACAGGGGGTTGGCGAGCAGTACTTC
V gene: TRBV18
clone size: once
J gene: TRBJ2-7
D gene: TRBD1

CDR3 protein: CASSLGGLAGNTDTQYF
CDR3 DNA: TGTGCCAGCAGTTTAGGGGGACTAGCGGGTAACACAGATACGCAGTATTTT
V gene: TRBV28
clone size: -
J gene: TRBJ2-3
D gene: TRBD2

CDR3 protein: CASSNGNGGREQYF
CDR3 DNA: TGCGCCAGCAGCAACGGAAACGGGGGTCGCGAGCAGTACTTC
V gene: TRBV5-1
clone size: -
J gene: TRBJ2-7
D gene: -

CDR3 protein: CASRTGHTNSGANVLTF
CDR3 DNA: TGTGCCAGCCGAACGGGACACACCAACTCTGGGGCCAACGTCCTGACTTTC
V gene: TRBV28
clone size: -
J gene: TRBJ2-6
D gene: -

CDR3 protein: CSVGGGRGEKLFF
CDR3 DNA: TGCAGCGTTGGTGGGGGGCGCGGTGAAAAACTGTTTTTT
V gene: TRBV29-1
clone size: -
J gene: TRBJ1-4
D gene: -

CDR3 protein: CASSPQGNTEAFF
CDR3 DNA: TGCGCCAGCAGCCCCCAGGGGAACACTGAAGCTTTCTTT
V gene: TRBV5-1
clone size: -
J gene: TRBJ1-1
D gene: -

CDR3 protein: CAWSVSYATQYF
CDR3 DNA: TGTGCCTGGAGTGTATCTTACGCGACCCAGTACTTC
V gene: TRBV30
clone size: few
J gene: TRBJ2-5
D gene: -

CDR3 protein: CASNPGSGNTIYF
CDR3 DNA: TGTGCCAGCAACCCAGGGTCTGGAAACACCATATATTTT
V gene: TRBV6-6
clone size: -
J gene: TRBJ1-3
D gene: -

CDR3 protein: CATSAVSETQYF
CDR3 DNA: TGTGCCACCAGCGCCGTAAGTGAGACCCAGTACTTC
V gene: TRBV15
clone size: -
J gene: TRBJ2-5
D gene: -

CDR3 protein: CASTGQGGQYF
CDR3 DNA: TGTGCCAGCACTGGACAGGGAGGGCAGTACTTC
V gene: TRBV5-6
clone size: -
J gene: TRBJ2-7
D gene: TRBD1

CDR3 protein: CASSDRTGSVEQYF
CDR3 DNA: TGTGCCAGCAGTGATCGGACAGGGTCGGTCGAGCAGTACTTC
V gene: TRBV25-1
clone size: -
J gene: TRBJ2-7
D gene: TRBD1

CDR3 protein: CASSLIGYEQYF
CDR3 DNA: TGTGCCAGCAGCTTAATAGGATACGAGCAGTACTTC
V gene: TRBV5-4
clone size: -
J gene: TRBJ2-7
D gene: -

CDR3 protein: CASSHIQRLANEQFF
CDR3 DNA: TGTGCCAGCAGCCACATCCAGCGGTTGGCAAATGAGCAGTTCTTC
V gene: TRBV14
clone size: -
J gene: TRBJ2-1
D gene: -

CDR3 protein: CASSPSQGPYNEQFF
CDR3 DNA: TGTGCCAGCTCACCTTCACAGGGGCCCTACAATGAGCAGTTCTTC
V gene: TRBV18
clone size: -
J gene: TRBJ2-1
D gene: TRBD1

CDR3 protein: CASSLVLAGGADTQYF
CDR3 DNA: TGCGCCAGCAGCTTGGTACTAGCGGGAGGTGCAGATACGCAGTATTTT
V gene: TRBV5-1
clone size: -
J gene: TRBJ2-3
D gene: TRBD2

CDR3 protein: CASSPQRDGIDDTQYF
CDR3 DNA: TGTGCCAGCAGTCCCCAGCGTGACGGTATAGATGATACGCAGTATTTT
V gene: TRBV27
clone size: few
J gene: TRBJ2-3
D gene: -

CDR3 protein: CASSRISGSLDEQYF
CDR3 DNA: TGTGCCAGCAGCCGGATTAGCGGGAGCCTCGACGAGCAGTACTTC
V gene: TRBV7-7
clone size: -
J gene: TRBJ2-7
D gene: TRBD2

CDR3 protein: CASSRDGSSTDTQYF
CDR3 DNA: TGTGCCAGCAGCCGGGACGGATCTAGCACAGATACGCAGTATTTT
V gene: TRBV6-5
clone size: -
J gene: TRBJ2-3
D gene: -

CDR3 protein: CAWSAGESEKLFF
CDR3 DNA: TGTGCCTGGAGTGCCGGGGAGAGTGAAAAACTGTTTTTT
V gene: TRBV30
clone size: -
J gene: TRBJ1-4
D gene: -

CDR3 protein: CAWSVSTAEKLFF
CDR3 DNA: TGTGCCTGGAGTGTCTCCACGGCTGAAAAACTGTTTTTT
V gene: TRBV30
clone size: -
J gene: TRBJ1-4
D gene: -

CDR3 protein: CASSLIAGGLLGYTF
CDR3 DNA: TGTGCCAGCAGCTTAATCGCAGGGGGACTTCTAGGCTACACCTTC
V gene: TRBV7-9
clone size: -
J gene: TRBJ1-2
D gene: TRBD1

CDR3 protein: CASSLTGRTDTQYF
CDR3 DNA: TGTGCCAGCAGCTTGACGGGAAGAACAGATACGCAGTATTTT
V gene: TRBV5-8
clone size: -
J gene: TRBJ2-3
D gene: -

CDR3 protein: CASSLWGRETQYF
CDR3 DNA: TGTGCCAGCAGCTTATGGGGGCGGGAGACCCAGTACTTC
V gene: TRBV9
clone size: -
J gene: TRBJ2-5
D gene: -

CDR3 protein: CASSPEGEVTLGTQYF
CDR3 DNA: TGTGCCAGCAGCCCTGAGGGGGAGGTTACCTTGGGGACCCAGTACTTC
V gene: TRBV4-2
clone size: -
J gene: TRBJ2-5
D gene: -

CDR3 protein: CASSDVALVAGACYEQYF
CDR3 DNA: TGCGCCAGCAGTGATGTTGCTTTGGTAGCGGGGGCCTGTTACGAGCAGTACTTC
V gene: TRBV10-1
clone size: once
J gene: TRBJ2-7
D gene: TRBD2

CDR3 protein: CASGTRVNEQFF
CDR3 DNA: TGTGCCAGTGGGACACGAGTCAATGAGCAGTTCTTC
V gene: TRBV9
clone size: -
J gene: TRBJ2-1
D gene: -

CDR3 protein: CASSLGGQSNYGYTF
CDR3 DNA: TGTGCCAGCAGTTTAGGAGGACAGTCTAACTATGGCTACACCTTC
V gene: TRBV28
clone size: -
J gene: TRBJ1-2
D gene: -

CDR3 protein: CASSLHGSYEQYF
CDR3 DNA: TGTGCCAGCAGTTTACACGGATCCTACGAGCAGTACTTC
V gene: TRBV28
clone size: once
J gene: TRBJ2-7
D gene: -

CDR3 protein: CAWTGRSEQFF
CDR3 DNA: TGTGCCTGGACTGGACGGTCTGAGCAGTTCTTC
V gene: TRBV30
clone size: -
J gene: TRBJ2-1
D gene: -

CDR3 protein: CASSSGQGDPQPQHF
CDR3 DNA: TGTGCCAGCAGCTCGGGACAGGGAGATCCTCAGCCCCAGCATTTT
V gene: TRBV7-9
clone size: -
J gene: TRBJ1-5
D gene: TRBD1

CDR3 protein: CASSSFLDRPFTEAFF
CDR3 DNA: TGTGCCAGCAGCTCCTTCCTTGACAGACCGTTCACTGAAGCTTTCTTT
V gene: TRBV5-5
clone size: -
J gene: TRBJ1-1
D gene: -

CDR3 protein: CASSLLPGGGAFF
CDR3 DNA: TGTGCCAGCAGTCTCCTCCCGGGAGGGGGAGCTTTCTTT
V gene: TRBV28
clone size: -
J gene: TRBJ1-1
D gene: -

CDR3 protein: CASSLEGAGNQPQHF
CDR3 DNA: TGCGCCAGCAGCTTGGAGGGCGCCGGCAATCAGCCCCAGCATTTT
V gene: TRBV5-1
clone size: once
J gene: TRBJ1-5
D gene: -

CDR3 protein: CASSPRDIRANTGELFF
CDR3 DNA: TGTGCCAGCAGCCCCCGGGACATCCGCGCGAACACCGGGGAGCTGTTTTTT
V gene: TRBV9
clone size: -
J gene: TRBJ2-2
D gene: -

CDR3 protein: CASSTYGAGPQHF
CDR3 DNA: TGTGCCAGCAGCACCTATGGAGCTGGGCCCCAGCATTTT
V gene: TRBV5-4
clone size: -
J gene: TRBJ1-5
D gene: -

CDR3 protein: CASGEQGNQPQHF
CDR3 DNA: TGTGCCAGCGGTGAACAGGGCAATCAGCCCCAGCATTTT
V gene: TRBV6-1
clone size: -
J gene: TRBJ1-5
D gene: -

CDR3 protein: CASLPLTPGLAGASTLNEQYF
CDR3 DNA: TGTGCCAGCCTCCCCTTGACCCCGGGCCTAGCGGGAGCGTCTACCCTAAACGAGCAGTACTTC
V gene: TRBV28
clone size: many
J gene: TRBJ2-7
D gene: TRBD2

CDR3 protein: CASSLTPLAGESNEQFF
CDR3 DNA: TGTGCCAGCAGCTTAACACCACTAGCGGGAGAATCGAATGAGCAGTTCTTC
V gene: TRBV11-2
clone size: -
J gene: TRBJ2-1
D gene: TRBD2

CDR3 protein: CASSDPGQGGGGGYTF
CDR3 DNA: TGTGCCAGCAGTGACCCGGGACAGGGAGGGGGGGGTGGCTACACCTTC
V gene: TRBV27
clone size: -
J gene: TRBJ1-2
D gene: TRBD1

CDR3 protein: CASSFFYSTDTQYF
CDR3 DNA: TGCGCCAGCAGCTTTTTTTATAGCACAGATACGCAGTATTTT
V gene: TRBV5-1
clone size: -
J gene: TRBJ2-3
D gene: -

CDR3 protein: CASSLDQTAYNEQFF
CDR3 DNA: TGCGCCAGCAGCTTGGACCAGACGGCATACAATGAGCAGTTCTTC
V gene: TRBV5-1
clone size: -
J gene: TRBJ2-1
D gene: -

CDR3 protein: CSASVGYGYTF
CDR3 DNA: TGCAGTGCTAGTGTGGGTTATGGCTACACCTTC
V gene: TRBV20-1
clone size: -
J gene: TRBJ1-2
D gene: -

CDR3 protein: CASSSSGTDVYGYTF
CDR3 DNA: TGTGCCAGCAGCTCGTCCGGGACAGACGTCTATGGCTACACCTTC
V gene: TRBV7-2
clone size: few
J gene: TRBJ1-2
D gene: TRBD1

CDR3 protein: CASTSTGDEQYF
CDR3 DNA: TGTGCCAGCACCTCGACAGGGGACGAGCAGTACTTC
V gene: TRBV5-6
clone size: -
J gene: TRBJ2-7
D gene: TRBD1